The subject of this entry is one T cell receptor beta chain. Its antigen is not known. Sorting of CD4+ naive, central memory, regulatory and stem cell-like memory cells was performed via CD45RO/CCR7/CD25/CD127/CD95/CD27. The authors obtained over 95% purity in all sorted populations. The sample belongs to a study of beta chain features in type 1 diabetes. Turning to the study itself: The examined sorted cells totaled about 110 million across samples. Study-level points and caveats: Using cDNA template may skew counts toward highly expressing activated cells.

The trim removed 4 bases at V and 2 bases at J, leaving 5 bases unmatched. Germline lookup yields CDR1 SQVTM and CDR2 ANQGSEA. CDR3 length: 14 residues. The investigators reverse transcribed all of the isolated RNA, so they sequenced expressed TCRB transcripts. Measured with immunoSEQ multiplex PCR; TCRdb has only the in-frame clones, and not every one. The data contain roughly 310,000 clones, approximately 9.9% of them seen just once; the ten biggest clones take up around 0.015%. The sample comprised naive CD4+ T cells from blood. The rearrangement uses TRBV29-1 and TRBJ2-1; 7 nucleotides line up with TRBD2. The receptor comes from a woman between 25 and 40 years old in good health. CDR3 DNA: TGCAGCGTTGTTTTTCGGGGGGCCTACAATGAGCAGTTCTTC. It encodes CSVVFRGAYNEQFF.